This T cell receptor (beta chain) was captured by sequencing in a study of T cell responses to AZD1222 COVID-19 vaccine (dated by TCRdb to the early 2020s). Some background on the complete study: A total of more than 230 trial participants underwent TCR sequencing, of whom approximately 200 had received two doses of AZD1222 and roughly 26 had received two doses of the MenACWY control vaccine. Trial participants were enrolled into age subgroups of 18-55, 56-69 and 70-plus years, which contained around 150, 29 and 61 TCR-sequenced participants, respectively. The study at large found these results: In the small 56-69-year group, the increase in depth fell short of significance, most likely because of low power. Because no day 14 peak-response samples were available, the repertoires could be characterized only after the peak T cell response. Most participants were white British and females outnumbered males, and the authors suggested that clonal diversity may have been underestimated. Epitopes outside the regions mutated in the B.1.351 and B.1.1.7 variants were reportedly recognized by nearly half of the unique spike-specific TCRs. Vaccine-associated CD4 TCRs spanned the whole spike protein, with dominant responses in regions 160-218 and 743-854. Conclusions about previously exposed vaccinees were limited because only six AZD1222 recipients were SARS-CoV-2 seropositive at baseline. Spike-specific TCR breadth and depth rose significantly after two AZD1222 doses compared with day 0 and with MenACWY recipients.

CDR1 and CDR2, looked up from the germline V gene (reference sequence), are MNHEY and SMNVEV. The V end loses 2 bases and the J end loses 0 bases, and a stretch of 8 bases separates them. The CDR3 holds 14 amino acids from the cysteine to the phenylalanine. The DNA shown is the 42-base CDR3, in frame from base 1. The time point label on this specimen signifies: baseline before first vaccination. Reading the label with the study, this specimen's treatment or condition is: meningococcal conjugate vaccine given as trial control. Vaccinee samples were obtained from the UK trials COV001 and COV002, which included a single-blind randomized controlled phase 2/3 trial of AZD1222 (ChAdOx1 nCoV-19) in healthy adults. Trial participant PBMC samples were collected at day 0 and day 28 after the second dose for TCRbeta chain sequencing. Concerning this clone itself: No cognate antigen has been identified for it. The sample holds no much larger clone one base away, and base qualities are not on file.

The CDR3 regions of human TCRbeta chains were subjected to immunosequencing. The authors' analysis ran thus. Repertoire TCRs were checked for matches against a reference library of SARS-CoV-2-specific TCRs that had been generated using the MIRA antigen-specificity platform. Breadth was defined as the fraction of unique TCRs that were SARS-CoV-2-associated. Depth was defined as the fraction of total T cells that were SARS-CoV-2-associated. Using the MIRA data, each spike-specific TCR was assigned both to the spike region to which the TCR was reactive and to a CD4 or CD8 class. Log10-transformed breadth and depth values were compared by one-way ANOVA with Sidak's multiple comparisons tests. TCRdb provides this immuneACCESS table in a form limited to in-frame rearrangements. Some clones are lacking; in checked studies, under half of them reflect an unresolved V gene, and why the rest are absent is not known. The D gene and trimming were derived from the DNA, and the V and J assignments and clone size from that table. The sample table holds 130,000 to 150,000 clones, of which 80% to 95% were seen once. The ten top clones hold around 2.8% of the sample.

The chain employs TRBV27 and TRBJ2-7; no D segment can be confidently identified. The source material was peripheral blood, sampled on day 0 of MenACWY control vaccination. The receptor was isolated from an adult in good health. The CDR3 amino acid sequence is: CASSLNGDSYEQYF. The DNA sequence reads TGTGCCAGCAGTTTAAATGGGGACTCCTACGAGCAGTACTTC.